The 30 T cell receptor beta chains presented below share a single source sample, sequenced in a study of identical twins. TCRdb reprocessed the 5' RACE reads via MiXCR and lists one record per CDR3 protein. The table lists around 250,000 distinct CDR3 sequences, about 13% of them singletons. A further study also used this sample, focusing on yellow fever vaccine responses in identical twins.

The sequenced sample consisted of memory (CD45RO+) T cells sorted from blood. The source is a woman aged 18-29 years in good health.

The rearrangement links TRBV7-9 to TRBJ1-6; weak D call: TRBD1 (6 bases). CDR3 size: 14 residues. From germline, CDR1 is SEHNR and CDR2 FQNEAQ (reference sequence). Trimming shortened V by 5 bases and J by 8 bases, and 13 bases separated the two germline ends. For the CDR3, the DNA is TGTGCCAGCAGCCCTTTGACAGGAGATTCACCCCTCCACTTT. Translating gives CASSPLTGDSPLHF.

This clonotype has only a few counts. V and J are TRBV3-1 and TRBJ2-7, with 8 bases that match TRBD1. Germline V gives CDR1 LGHDT, CDR2 YNNKEL (reference sequence). V dropped 3 bases and J dropped 5; count of bases not matched to a gene: 9. This CDR3 spans 15 amino acids. The CDR3 bases are TGTGCCAGCAGCCAGGATCAGGGGGCAGATAACGAGCAGTACTTC. Its protein product is CASSQDQGADNEQYF.

The V and J genes are TRBV20-1 and TRBJ1-1; possibly TRBD1 for D (5 bases). The CDR3 extends over 13 amino acids. V lost 5 bases to trimming and J lost 4 bases, with 14 bases between them. Looked up from germline, CDR1 is DFQATT and CDR2 is SNEGSKA (reference sequence). In DNA, the CDR3 is TGCAGTGCTGAGGGGTCCTCCACCACTGAAGCTTTCTTT. The encoded protein is CSAEGSSTTEAFF.

This clonotype came up a few times. The chain uses TRBV11-2 and TRBJ2-4, with 9 bases fitting TRBD1. The CDR3 spans 15 residues. Looked up from germline, CDR1 is SGHAT and CDR2 is FQNNGV. Trimming at V came to 5 bases and at J to 10 bases, leaving 12 bases not matched to a gene. The CDR3 sequence: CASSAEDRGLPIQYF. CDR3 nucleotide sequence: TGTGCCAGCAGCGCGGAGGACAGGGGATTACCGATTCAGTACTTC.

This clonotype showed up many times. As DNA, the CDR3 is TGTGCCAGCAGTGAGAGTTCCTACAATGAGCAGTTCTTC. This gives the protein CASSESSYNEQFF. The V call is TRBV19, the J call TRBJ2-1; D is uncertain. CDR1 is LNHDA and CDR2 is SQIVND in the germline V gene (reference sequence). Trimming removed 9 bases at V and 1 base at J, with 10 bases between. This CDR3 is built from 13 residues.

This clonotype has just a few counts. The chain employs TRBV19 and TRBJ2-6; tentative D call: TRBD2 (6 bases). The CDR3 spans 15 residues. V shed 11 bases and J shed 4 bases, with 18 bases lying between them. Germline V gives CDR1 LNHDA, CDR2 SQIVND (reference sequence). The chain's CDR3 is CASGVKGSGANVLTF. The CDR3 coding sequence is TGTGCCTCGGGGGTAAAGGGTTCCGGGGCCAACGTCCTGACTTTC.

This clonotype was counted many times. The chain combines TRBV7-6 with TRBJ2-2; 9 bases line up with TRBD2. CDR1 is SGHVS, CDR2 FNYEAQ, per germline. The junction had 11 bases not matched to a gene; V was cut back by 6 bases and J by 6 bases. The CDR3 covers 16 residues. CDR3 sequence (DNA): TGTGCCAGCAGTAACCCGGGACTAGCTGCGGCCGGGGAGCTGTTTTTT. It encodes CASSNPGLAAAGELFF.

V and J are TRBV18 and TRBJ2-7, with a weak D call TRBD2 (5 bases). V lost 3 bases, J lost 1 base, and 22 bases lay in between. The CDR3 totals 18 residues. The V gene's germline CDR1 is KGHSH and CDR2 LQKENI. The CDR3 coding sequence is TGTGCCAGCTCACCCGACTACGAGGTAGGAGCGAAATCCTACGAGCAGTACTTC. This encodes CASSPDYEVGAKSYEQYF. The full variable domain, with the rest looked up from reference TRBV18 and TRBJ2-7, is NAGVMQNPRHLVRRRGQEARLRCSPMKGHSHVYWYRQLPEEGLKFMVYLQKENIIDESGMPKERFSAEFPKEGPSILRIQQVVRGDSAAYFCASSPDYEVGAKSYEQYFGPGTRLTVT.

CDR3 residues: CASSYTGTGGETQYF. The CDR3 DNA reads TGTGCCAGCAGTTACACCGGGACAGGGGGCGAGACCCAGTACTTC. The rearrangement joins TRBV27 to TRBJ2-5, with TRBD1 identical over 12 bases. J gave up 5 bases and V 4 bases, and 5 bases lay outside the gene matches. This CDR3 contains 15 residues. Germline lookup yields CDR1 MNHEY and CDR2 SMNVEV (reference sequence).

This chain links TRBV12-3 or TRBV12-4 with TRBJ2-2, with 9 bases fitting TRBD2. The V gene end was trimmed by 3 bases and the J gene end by 4 bases; junction bases not matched to a gene: 3. The CDR3 is 15 amino acids. The CDR3 reads CASSFISGGTGELFF. Here the CDR3 DNA reads TGTGCCAGCAGTTTTATTAGCGGGGGCACCGGGGAGCTGTTTTTT.

The sample holds many counts of this clonotype. The chain is built from TRBV20-1 and TRBJ2-7, with 9 bases lining up with TRBD2. Germline CDR1 DFQATT, CDR2 SNEGSKA (reference sequence). With 1 base clipped from V and 0 bases from J, the junction kept 4 bases outside the gene matches. This CDR3 is 15 amino acids long. CDR3 sequence: CSARVGSGSSYEQYF. The DNA for the CDR3 is TGCAGTGCTAGAGTTGGTAGCGGGAGCTCCTACGAGCAGTACTTC.

This clonotype came up many times. The rearrangement uses TRBV12-3 or TRBV12-4 and TRBJ1-2; the match to TRBD1 covers 7 bases. J lost 4 bases, V lost 3 bases, and 8 bases had no gene match. The CDR3 covers 15 residues. The CDR3 is CASSFTGEYIYGYTF. DNA of the CDR3: TGTGCCAGCAGTTTCACAGGGGAGTACATCTATGGCTACACCTTC.

This clonotype came up a few times. The chain joins TRBV12-3 or TRBV12-4 to TRBJ2-2, with 8 bases fitting TRBD1. The CDR3 sequence is 15 residues long. V was pared by 5 bases and J by 3 bases, with 5 bases of the junction left unmatched. The CDR3 region is CASSQQGADTGELFF. For the CDR3, the DNA is TGTGCCAGCAGTCAGCAGGGGGCGGACACCGGGGAGCTGTTTTTT.

In this sample, this clonotype turned up a few times. J is TRBJ1-2 and V is TRBV2; D not resolved. This CDR3 region has 11 residues. The ends were cut back, 6 bases at V and 4 bases at J, with 6 bases in the middle. The germline CDR1 and CDR2 sequences are SNHLY and FYNNEI. As DNA, the CDR3 is TGTGCCAGCAGGGGAAGCTATGGCTACACCTTC. Translation gives CASRGSYGYTF.

This clonotype was detected a few times. The CDR3 DNA sequence: TGTGCCAGCAGCCAAGGGTTTATGGTCAACGGTGAAGCTTTCTTT. This encodes CASSQGFMVNGEAFF. V usage is TRBV3-1 and J usage is TRBJ1-1; no clear D. CDR3 length equals 15 residues. Germline V lookup: CDR1 LGHDT, CDR2 YNNKEL (reference sequence). V lost 1 base to trimming and J lost 7 bases, with 16 bases between them.

This clonotype was detected many times. The chain couples TRBV11-2 to TRBJ2-1; 9 nucleotides agree with TRBD2. The CDR3 is 16 amino acids. V lost 0 bases, J lost 4 bases, and 4 bases stayed unmatched. Germline V gene lookup returns CDR1 SGHAT and CDR2 FQNNGV. Here the CDR3 reads CASSLDRAGGYNEQFF. CDR3 coding DNA: TGTGCCAGCAGCTTAGATCGGGCGGGGGGGTACAATGAGCAGTTCTTC.

In its sample, this clonotype was seen a few times. The J gene is TRBJ1-4, the V gene TRBV12-3 or TRBV12-4; D perhaps matches TRBD1 (5 bases). V was trimmed by 3 bases and J by 8 bases, leaving 10 bases between them. The CDR3 is 13 amino acids. CDR3 sequence: CASSFGRGEKLFF. The CDR3 DNA reads TGTGCCAGCAGTTTCGGACGGGGGGAAAAACTGTTTTTT.

This clonotype was observed a few times. The CDR3 sequence is CASSFAIEKSGETQYF. As DNA, the CDR3 is TGTGCCAGCAGTTTCGCCATCGAAAAGAGTGGGGAGACCCAGTACTTC. The V gene is TRBV6-2 or TRBV6-3, the J gene TRBJ2-5; D remains unclear. Germline V gene sequence: CDR1 MNHEY, CDR2 SVGEGT. The germline V and J ends were trimmed by 4 bases and 5 bases, with 20 bases remaining between them. This CDR3 is built from 16 residues.

V gene TRBV15 combines with J gene TRBJ2-5; D remains unclear. The V gene's germline CDR1 is LNHNV and CDR2 YYDKDF (reference sequence). The CDR3 covers 15 residues. V was shortened by 0 bases and J by 4 bases, with 12 bases between the two germline ends. The CDR3 protein is CATSRDLGFAETQYF. The CDR3 DNA follows: TGTGCCACCAGCAGAGATCTTGGGTTTGCAGAGACCCAGTACTTC.

The CDR3 reads CASRPGLWEQYF. Here the CDR3 DNA reads TGTGCCAGCAGACCAGGGTTGTGGGAGCAGTACTTC. The rearrangement joins TRBV28 to TRBJ2-7; D may be TRBD1 (5 bases). With 6 bases removed from V and 7 bases from J, the gap between germline ends came to 13 bases. Germline V gene lookup returns CDR1 MDHEN and CDR2 SYDVKM. This CDR3 comprises 12 residues.

V gene TRBV14 combines with J gene TRBJ2-3, with D maybe TRBD2 (5 bases). V was trimmed by 4 bases and J by 1 base, leaving 15 bases between them. The CDR3 length is 16 residues. CDR1 and CDR2 from the germline V gene are SGHDN and FVKESK. CDR3 protein: CASSPGYGGRTDTQYF. The CDR3 DNA follows: TGTGCCAGCAGCCCAGGATACGGCGGGCGCACAGATACGCAGTATTTT.

This clonotype was observed a handful of times. The genes are TRBV10-1 and TRBJ2-1; 14 nucleotides match TRBD2. The germline gives CDR1 WNHNN, CDR2 SYGVQD (reference sequence). V lost 9 bases, J lost 5 bases, and 6 bases stayed unmatched. This CDR3 is built from 15 residues. The CDR3 nucleotides are TGCGCCAGTGGGACTAGCGGGAGCGGCGACAATGAGCAGTTCTTC. This encodes CASGTSGSGDNEQFF.

The chain joins TRBV27 to TRBJ2-7; D is tentatively TRBD1 or TRBD2 (6 bases each). V was shortened by 8 bases and J by 4 bases, with 15 bases between the two germline ends. Germline CDR1 and CDR2: MNHEY and SMNVEV (reference sequence). This CDR3 has 13 residues. CDR3 residues: CASAYGGGYEQYF. In nucleotides, the CDR3 is TGTGCCAGCGCGTACGGGGGCGGGTACGAGCAGTACTTC.

This clonotype appeared many times. The V and J genes are TRBV30 and TRBJ1-2, with D perhaps TRBD1 (6 bases). The germline CDR1 and CDR2 sequences are GTSNPN and SVGIG (reference sequence). The CDR3 length is 13 residues. Trimming stripped 5 bases from V and 0 bases from J, with 10 bases between. The CDR3 loop reads CAWGQFSNYGYTF. The CDR3 DNA is TGTGCCTGGGGACAGTTCTCTAACTATGGCTACACCTTC. Supplemented by reference TRBV30 and TRBJ1-2, the full variable domain reads SQTIHQWPATLVQPVGSPLSLECTVEGTSNPNLYWYRQAAGRGLQLLFYSVGIGQISSEVPQNLSASRPQDRQFILSSKKLLLSDSGFYLCAWGQFSNYGYTFGSGTRLTVV.

This clonotype showed up just a few times. J is TRBJ2-2 and V is TRBV6-5; D gene uncertain. With 0 bases removed from V and 3 bases from J, the gap between germline ends came to 8 bases. This CDR3 spans 15 amino acids. In germline, CDR1 is MNHEY, CDR2 SVGAGI. CDR3 residues: CASSYSTDYTGELFF. The DNA for the CDR3 is TGTGCCAGCAGTTACTCCACAGATTACACCGGGGAGCTGTTTTTT.

The V call is TRBV28, the J call TRBJ2-1; perhaps TRBD2 as D (5 bases). Germline values: CDR1 MDHEN, CDR2 SYDVKM. Trimming cost V 5 bases and J 4 bases, with 6 bases left between them. The CDR3 length is 12 residues. Here the CDR3 reads CASSRTYNEQFF. The DNA for the CDR3 is TGTGCCAGCAGTAGGACTTACAATGAGCAGTTCTTC.

This clonotype was detected ten times or more. The chain is built from TRBV5-8 and TRBJ2-3; 7 nucleotides agree with TRBD2. The CDR3 loop spans 17 amino acids. J gave up 1 base and V 0 bases, and 8 bases lay outside the gene matches. Germline CDR1 is SGHTS and CDR2 is YDEGEE. The CDR3 sequence is CASSLVAGVTGTDTQYF. Written as DNA, the CDR3 is TGTGCCAGCAGCTTGGTGGCGGGGGTCACTGGCACAGATACGCAGTATTTT.

In this sample, this clonotype turned up many times. The gene calls are TRBV7-2 and TRBJ2-1; no firm D call. V was clipped by 1 base and J by 8 bases, with 6 bases between them. Germline lookup yields CDR1 SGHTA and CDR2 FQGNSA. The CDR3 has 12 amino acids. The CDR3 is CASSLVFYEQFF. The CDR3 coding sequence is TGTGCCAGCAGCTTAGTATTTTATGAGCAGTTCTTC. The variable domain in full, with the rest retrieved from reference TRBV7-2 and TRBJ2-1, is GAGVSQSPSNKVTEKGKDVELRCDPISGHTALYWYRQSLGQGLEFLIYFQGNSAPDKSGLPSDRFSAERTGGSVSTLTIQRTQQEDSAVYLCASSLVFYEQFFGPGTRLTVL.

This clonotype showed up many times. CDR3 sequence: CASSSGTSGRAKYEQYF. For the CDR3, the DNA is TGTGCCAGCAGTTCCGGGACTAGCGGGAGGGCCAAGTACGAGCAGTACTTC. The chain carries TRBV27 and TRBJ2-7; 16 bases line up with TRBD2. The CDR3 runs 17 residues. With 4 bases clipped from V and 4 bases from J, the junction kept 7 bases outside the gene matches. The germline gives CDR1 MNHEY, CDR2 SMNVEV (reference sequence).

The rearrangement uses TRBV5-1 and TRBJ2-7, with 7 positions matching TRBD2. This CDR3 is built from 16 residues. The germline V gene encodes CDR1 SGHRS and CDR2 YFSETQ. Losses at the gene ends were 0 bases for V and 7 bases for J; bases not matched to a gene: 13. The CDR3 nucleotides read TGCGCCAGCAGCTTGGAGGGAGGGCCTCGAGCGGGAGAGCAGTACTTC. Protein sequence: CASSLEGGPRAGEQYF.